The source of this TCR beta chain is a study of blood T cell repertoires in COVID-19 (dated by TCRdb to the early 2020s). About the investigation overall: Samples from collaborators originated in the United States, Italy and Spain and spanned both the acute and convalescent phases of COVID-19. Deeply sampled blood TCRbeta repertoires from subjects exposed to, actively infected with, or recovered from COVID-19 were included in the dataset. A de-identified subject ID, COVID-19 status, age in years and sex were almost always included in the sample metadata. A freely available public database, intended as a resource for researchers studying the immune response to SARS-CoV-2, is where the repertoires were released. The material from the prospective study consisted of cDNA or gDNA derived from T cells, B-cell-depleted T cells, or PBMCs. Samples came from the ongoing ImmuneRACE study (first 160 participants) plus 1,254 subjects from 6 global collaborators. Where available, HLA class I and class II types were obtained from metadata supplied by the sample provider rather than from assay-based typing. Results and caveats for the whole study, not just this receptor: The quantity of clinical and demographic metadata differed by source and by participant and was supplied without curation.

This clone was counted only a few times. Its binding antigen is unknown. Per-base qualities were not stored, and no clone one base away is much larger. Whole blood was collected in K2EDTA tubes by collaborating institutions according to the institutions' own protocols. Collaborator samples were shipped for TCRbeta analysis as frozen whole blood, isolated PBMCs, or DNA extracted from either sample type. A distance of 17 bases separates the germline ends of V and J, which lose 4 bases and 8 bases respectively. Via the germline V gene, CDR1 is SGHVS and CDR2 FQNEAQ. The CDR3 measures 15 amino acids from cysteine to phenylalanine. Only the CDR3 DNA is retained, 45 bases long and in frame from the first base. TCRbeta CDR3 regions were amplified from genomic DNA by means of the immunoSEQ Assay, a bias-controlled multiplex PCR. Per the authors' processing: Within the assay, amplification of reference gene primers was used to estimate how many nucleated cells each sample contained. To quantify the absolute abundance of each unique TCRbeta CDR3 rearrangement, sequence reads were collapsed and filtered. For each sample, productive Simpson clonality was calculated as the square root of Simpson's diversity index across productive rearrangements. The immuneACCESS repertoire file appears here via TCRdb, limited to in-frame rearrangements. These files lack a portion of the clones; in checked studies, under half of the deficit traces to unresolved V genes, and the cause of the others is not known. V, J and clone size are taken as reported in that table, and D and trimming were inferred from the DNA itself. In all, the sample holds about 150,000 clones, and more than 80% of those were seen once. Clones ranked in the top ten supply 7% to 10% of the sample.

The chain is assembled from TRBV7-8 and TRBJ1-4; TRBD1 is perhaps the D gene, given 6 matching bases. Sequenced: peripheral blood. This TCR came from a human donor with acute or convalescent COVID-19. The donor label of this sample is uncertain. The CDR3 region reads CASSSDTGREEKLFF. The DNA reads TGTGCCAGCAGCTCCGATACAGGGCGTGAGGAAAAACTGTTTTTT.